This TCR beta chain was captured by sequencing in a study of T cell changes during pregnancy in multiple sclerosis. Profiled with immunoSEQ multiplex PCR; TCRdb holds only in-frame clones, not every one. The table shows tens of thousands of clones, with approximately 90% occurring only once. CDR1 and CDR2 from the germline V gene are PRHDT and FYEKMQ (reference sequence). V was pared by 0 bases and J by 7 bases, with 11 bases of the junction left unmatched. The CDR3 length is 16 residues. The sequencing used CD4+ T cells from peripheral blood mononuclear cells, collected in the third trimester of pregnancy. The chain couples TRBV13 to TRBJ1-2; 7 bases line up with TRBD1. The TCR comes from a female donor with multiple sclerosis, enrolled in a pregnancy study. In DNA, the CDR3 is TGTGCCAGCAGCTTAGGAAAGGGCAGGGGGAGCCTTGGCTACACCTTC. Its translation is CASSLGKGRGSLGYTF. The full variable domain, in which reference TRBV13 and TRBJ1-2 provide the parts outside the CDR3, is AAGVIQSPRHLIKEKRETATLKCYPIPRHDTVYWYQQGPGQDPQFLISFYEKMQSDKGSIPDRFSAQQFSDYHSELNMSSLELGDSALYFCASSLGKGRGSLGYTFGSGTRLTVV.